Described below is a single T cell receptor beta chain sequence and its context. The data originate from a study of cytomegalovirus exposure and HLA in healthy donors. Use of 60 Vbeta and 13 Jbeta primers characterized the PCR. The method was immunoSEQ multiplex PCR; TCRdb's version includes in-frame clones alone and lacks a portion of them. The table lists about 130,000 clones, under 90% of them singletons, with 0.7% in the top ten. Trimming took 2 bases from V and 3 from J; bases not matched to a gene: 6. This CDR3 has 15 residues. The V gene's germline CDR1 is SEHNR and CDR2 FQNEAQ (reference sequence).

This TCR was sampled from a man younger than 35 in good health and CMV-seronegative. The rearrangement joins TRBV7-9 to TRBJ1-2; 7 bases match TRBD1. The specimen was PBMCs. The CDR3 reads CASSLNQGGYYGYTF. CDR3 sequence (DNA): TGTGCCAGCAGCTTAAACCAGGGGGGATACTATGGCTACACCTTC.